Shown below are 28 T cell receptor beta chains from a single sample sequenced in a study of OX40 agonist ivuxolimab in advanced cancers. The assay was immunoSEQ multiplex PCR, and TCRdb's table has in-frame clones only and misses some. The profile shows over 65,000 clones, 92% of them singletons. The sequences come from CD4+ or CD8+ T cells sorted from blood, collected in a trial of the OX40 agonist ivuxolimab. These receptors originate from an adult with an advanced solid tumor such as melanoma, head and neck, liver or kidney cancer.

This clone has a single count. This chain uses TRBV11-3 with TRBJ2-1; 11 nucleotides align to TRBD1. Germline CDR1 reads SGHNT; CDR2 reads YENEEA. The CDR3 totals 14 residues. V shed 4 bases and J 7 bases; nucleotides not matched to a gene: 3. CDR3 loop: CASSSGQGVNEQFF. The DNA for the CDR3 is TGTGCCAGCAGCTCGGGACAGGGGGTAAATGAGCAGTTCTTC.

The rearrangement joins TRBV11-3 to TRBJ2-2; D is unclear. The CDR3 runs 14 residues. V lost 0 bases and J lost 6, with 8 bases in between. Per germline, CDR1 SGHNT and CDR2 YENEEA. The DNA for the CDR3 is TGTGCCAGCAGCTTAGACAACGCCGCCGGGGAGCTGTTTTTT. Translating gives CASSLDNAAGELFF.

V and J are TRBV19 and TRBJ2-7, with 10 bases fitting TRBD2. Germline V gives CDR1 LNHDA, CDR2 SQIVND (reference sequence). V lost 2 bases, J lost 5 bases, and 0 bases stayed unmatched. The CDR3 runs to 13 residues. CDR3 DNA sequence: TGTGCCAGTAGTATAAGCGGGAGGGACGAGCAGTACTTC. Translated: CASSISGRDEQYF. The full variable domain, rest sourced from reference TRBV19 and TRBJ2-7, is DGGITQSPKYLFRKEGQNVTLSCEQNLNHDAMYWYRQDPGQGLRLIYYSQIVNDFQKGDIAEGYSVSREKKESFPLTVTSAQKNPTAFYLCASSISGRDEQYFGPGTRLTVT.

V usage is TRBV7-9 and J usage is TRBJ1-4; weak D call: TRBD1 (6 bases). Trimming cost V 5 bases and J 7 bases, with 11 bases left between them. The CDR3 is 13 residues long. Germline V gene sequence: CDR1 SEHNR, CDR2 FQNEAQ (reference sequence). The CDR3 DNA sequence: TGTGCCAGCAGCCCGGCGGGGGCTGAAAAACTGTTTTTT. Encoded protein: CASSPAGAEKLFF.

The chain joins TRBV4-3 to TRBJ2-7; D possibly corresponds to TRBD1 (5 bases). The V end was cut by 2 bases, the J end by 1 base, with 9 bases between. CDR1 and CDR2 (germline): LGHNA, YSLEER. The CDR3 extends over 14 amino acids. Written as DNA, the CDR3 is TGCGCCAGCAGCCAATCCAGGGCTTCCTACGAGCAGTACTTC. Translated: CASSQSRASYEQYF.

Written as DNA, the CDR3 is TGTGCCAGCTCACCATCGTCGGGCGGGGGCGCCGGGGAGCTGTTTTTT. As protein: CASSPSSGGGAGELFF. The rearrangement joins TRBV18 to TRBJ2-2, with a tentative D call TRBD2 (7 bases). Trimming removed 2 bases from V and 6 bases from J, with 16 bases in between. Germline CDR1 reads KGHSH; CDR2 reads LQKENI. The CDR3 totals 16 residues.

This rearrangement joins TRBV6-1 to TRBJ2-1; tentative D call: TRBD2 (5 bases). CDR1 is MNHNS, CDR2 SASEGT, per germline. The ends were cut back, 1 base at V and 8 bases at J, with 12 bases in the middle. This CDR3 has 14 residues. In DNA form, the CDR3 reads TGTGCCAGCAGTGAAGTTACGGCGGGCGATGAGCAGTTCTTC. Its protein is CASSEVTAGDEQFF.

Here the CDR3 DNA reads TGTGCCAGCAGCTTAGCGGGACTAGCAGGGGGCGGCGAGCAGTACTTC. Its translation: CASSLAGLAGGGEQYF. V gene TRBV7-2 combines with J gene TRBJ2-7, with a possible D match to TRBD2 (9 bases). With 0 bases removed from V and 6 bases from J, the gap between germline ends came to 18 bases. CDR1 SGHTA and CDR2 FQGNSA come from the germline V gene. The CDR3 has 16 residues.

This clone was detected once. This rearrangement joins TRBV19 to TRBJ2-7, with 8 bases aligning to TRBD2. The V gene end was trimmed by 4 bases and the J gene end by 1 base; junction bases not matched to a gene: 6. The CDR3 length is 15 residues. Germline lookup yields CDR1 LNHDA and CDR2 SQIVND (reference sequence). In DNA, the CDR3 is TGTGCCAGTAGTAGCGGGGGGATTCCGTCCTACGAGCAGTACTTC. As protein: CASSSGGIPSYEQYF.

The rearrangement links TRBV5-6 to TRBJ2-7; the D gene is possibly TRBD1 (5 bases). V lost 0 bases and J lost 7, with 14 bases in between. CDR3 length equals 14 residues. Germline assignment: CDR1 SGHDT and CDR2 YYEEEE. The CDR3 sequence: CASSLVPGLGEQYF. CDR3 coding DNA: TGTGCCAGCAGCTTGGTCCCAGGGTTGGGAGAGCAGTACTTC.

CDR3 residues: CASSIIPGQGADTQYF. The CDR3 DNA is TGTGCCAGTAGTATTATCCCGGGACAGGGTGCAGATACGCAGTATTTT. The chain combines TRBV19 with TRBJ2-3, with 9 bases that match TRBD1. The CDR3 loop spans 16 amino acids. Looked up from germline, CDR1 is LNHDA and CDR2 is SQIVND (reference sequence). Trimming took 3 bases from V and 4 from J; bases not matched to a gene: 8.

The chain links TRBV27 to TRBJ1-5; D remains ambiguous. The CDR3 covers 15 residues. Germline V lookup: CDR1 MNHEY, CDR2 SMNVEV (reference sequence). Trimming pared 0 bases from V and 6 bases from J, leaving 12 bases between. CDR3 nucleotides: TGTGCCAGCAGTTTATCCGGCATCTCCGGTCAGCCCCAGCATTTT. Translation gives CASSLSGISGQPQHF.

This chain uses TRBV7-8 with TRBJ1-1; tentatively, D is TRBD1 (5 bases). The CDR3 covers 14 residues. CDR1 and CDR2 (germline): SGHVS, FQNEAQ. The V gene lost 5 bases and the J gene lost 4 bases, with 14 bases spanning the gap. CDR3 in DNA: TGTGCCAGCAGCAGGGTGGGGGATGTCACTGAAGCTTTCTTT. This codes for CASSRVGDVTEAFF.

This sequence joins TRBV30 and TRBJ2-3; D not certain. V lost 3 bases and J 0 bases, leaving 10 bases between the germline ends. From germline, CDR1 is GTSNPN and CDR2 SVGIG (reference sequence). This CDR3 is built from 14 residues. Written as DNA, the CDR3 is TGTGCCTGGAGCGTTCGCTCTAGCACAGATACGCAGTATTTT. It translates to CAWSVRSSTDTQYF.

The chain links TRBV5-6 to TRBJ2-2; D uncertain. The CDR3 runs 15 residues. Trimming left V 0 bases short and J 1 base short, with 7 bases between. Germline values: CDR1 SGHDT, CDR2 YYEEEE. The CDR3 sequence is CASSLVLGNTGELFF. The CDR3 region has the DNA TGTGCCAGCAGCTTGGTCCTAGGGAACACCGGGGAGCTGTTTTTT.

The chain uses TRBV19 and TRBJ1-5; TRBD1 agrees at 7 bases. The ends lost 5 bases at V and 4 bases at J; junction bases unmatched: 2. Germline values: CDR1 LNHDA, CDR2 SQIVND (reference sequence). This CDR3 is built from 13 residues. The CDR3 region has the DNA TGTGCCAGTAGTCAACAGGGGAATCAGCCCCAGCATTTT. It translates to CASSQQGNQPQHF.

The chain employs TRBV4-2 and TRBJ2-1, with 13 nucleotides matching TRBD2. The CDR3 consists of 17 residues. Trimming removed 0 bases from V and 5 bases from J; junction bases left unmatched: 4. The germline gives CDR1 LGHNA, CDR2 YNFKEQ. The CDR3 loop is CASSQDRTSGGHNEQFF. CDR3 bases: TGTGCCAGCAGCCAAGATAGGACTAGCGGGGGACACAATGAGCAGTTCTTC.

The chain employs TRBV5-4 and TRBJ1-4; D is uncertain. Trimming shortened V by 0 bases and J by 5 bases, and 8 bases separated the two germline ends. This CDR3 region has 14 residues. The germline V gene encodes CDR1 SGHNT and CDR2 YYREEE (reference sequence). As DNA, the CDR3 is TGTGCCAGCAGCTTGGGGGCAGAGAATGAAAAACTGTTTTTT. Translated: CASSLGAENEKLFF.

The chain recombines TRBV7-9 with TRBJ2-1, with 7 bases lining up with TRBD1. The CDR3 runs 14 residues. Unmatched junction bases numbered 6, after V lost 1 base and J lost 9 bases. Germline V lookup: CDR1 SEHNR, CDR2 FQNEAQ (reference sequence). The CDR3 bases are TGTGCCAGCAGCTTAGGACAGGGTAGAGGTGAGCAGTTCTTC. Protein: CASSLGQGRGEQFF. Filled out from reference TRBV7-9 and TRBJ2-1, the complete variable domain reads DTGVSQNPRHKITKRGQNVTFRCDPISEHNRLYWYRQTLGQGPEFLTYFQNEAQLEKSRLLSDRFSAERPKGSFSTLEIQRTEQGDSAMYLCASSLGQGRGEQFFGPGTRLTVL.

The chain joins TRBV11-2 to TRBJ2-2; 7 positions agree with TRBD2. Per germline, CDR1 SGHAT and CDR2 FQNNGV. The CDR3 covers 16 residues. V gave up 5 bases and J gave up 5 bases; unmatched junction bases: 11. The CDR3 DNA reads as TGTGCCAGCAGCCTCGGGGCGGGAGCGGCGACCGGGGAGCTGTTTTTT. Translating gives CASSLGAGAATGELFF.

A single count supports this clone. This chain connects TRBV28 to TRBJ2-5; the D is unclear. The CDR3 has 12 residues. The V end was cut by 3 bases, the J end by 10 bases, with 12 bases between. Germline CDR1 reads MDHEN; CDR2 reads SYDVKM. CDR3 DNA sequence: TGTGCCAGCAGTTTCTCGAGGTTGGACCAGTACTTC. Protein sequence: CASSFSRLDQYF. The entire variable domain, with the rest obtained from reference TRBV28 and TRBJ2-5, is as follows: DVKVTQSSRYLVKRTGEKVFLECVQDMDHENMFWYRQDPGLGLRLIYFSYDVKMKEKGDIPEGYSVSREKKERFSLILESASTNQTSMYLCASSFSRLDQYFGPGTRLLVL.

The chain joins TRBV10-3 to TRBJ2-7; TRBD1 matches 11 bases. Trimming cost V 7 bases and J 2 bases; bases outside gene matches: 4. CDR3 length: 14 amino acids. Germline CDR1 ENHRY, CDR2 SYGVKD. The CDR3 reads CAITPGQGAYEQYF. CDR3 DNA sequence: TGTGCCATCACTCCGGGACAGGGGGCCTACGAGCAGTACTTC.

This sequence joins TRBV6-6 and TRBJ2-1, with D possibly matching TRBD2 (5 bases). This CDR3 region has 15 residues. Germline CDR1 and CDR2: MNHNY and SVGAGI (reference sequence). Trimming left V 7 bases short and J 6 bases short, with 19 bases between. In DNA, the CDR3 is TGTGCCAGCATCGAAAAGGGTTTGGCGGGCAATGAGCAGTTCTTC. Protein: CASIEKGLAGNEQFF.

The V call is TRBV4-1, the J call TRBJ2-4; the D is unclear. Trimming removed 0 bases at V and 6 bases at J, with 12 bases between. Germline-derived CDR1 and CDR2 are MGHRA and YSYEKL. CDR3 size: 15 residues. The CDR3 nucleotides read TGCGCCAGCAGCCAAGAGGTAATGAGAAGAAACATTCAGTACTTC. This gives the protein CASSQEVMRRNIQYF.

This clone was seen just once. The chain has TRBV7-2 and TRBJ2-2; TRBD2 matches at 15 bases. Looked up from germline, CDR1 is SGHTA and CDR2 is FQGNSA. The junction had 8 bases not matched to a gene; V was cut back by 5 bases and J by 4 bases. The CDR3 is made up of 18 amino acids. CDR3: CASSAEGLAGGLTGELFF. CDR3 coding DNA: TGTGCCAGCAGCGCCGAAGGACTAGCGGGAGGGCTCACCGGGGAGCTGTTTTTT.

This sequence joins TRBV19 and TRBJ1-1; possibly TRBD1 for D (5 bases). The germline V gene has CDR1 LNHDA and CDR2 SQIVND (reference sequence). V was trimmed by 2 bases and J by 6 bases, leaving 10 bases between them. The CDR3 loop spans 13 amino acids. This CDR3 reads CASSIRPGPEAFF. The CDR3 nucleotides are TGTGCCAGTAGTATACGCCCAGGGCCTGAAGCTTTCTTT.

This clone was seen more than once but under ten times. This sequence joins TRBV6-1 and TRBJ2-7; TRBD2 agrees at 8 bases. Germline V gives CDR1 MNHNS, CDR2 SASEGT. The trim removed 5 bases at V and 0 bases at J, leaving 3 bases unmatched. The CDR3 is 14 amino acids. CDR3 amino acids: CASSLAGRSYEQYF. CDR3 sequence (DNA): TGTGCCAGCAGTCTAGCGGGCCGCTCCTACGAGCAGTACTTC.

The rearrangement uses TRBV5-5 and TRBJ1-5, with TRBD1 as a possible D gene (5 bases). The CDR3 is 18 residues long. Trimming left V 4 bases short and J 0 bases short, with 20 bases between. CDR1 is SGHKS, CDR2 YYEKEE, per germline (reference sequence). The DNA for the CDR3 is TGTGCCAGCAGCCGTGGGGCAGGAGGAGGATATAGCAATCAGCCCCAGCATTTT. It encodes CASSRGAGGGYSNQPQHF.